The 10 T cell receptor beta chains in this list originate from one sample, sequenced in a study of blood T cells in healthy people across ages. Combining a sample-barcoded 5' primer with a J-beta primer mix, a second PCR ran for roughly 7 to 11 cycles. TCRdb recomputed calls from the 5' RACE reads with MiXCR, one row per CDR3 protein. The repertoire holds over 950,000 distinct CDR3 sequences, with roughly two fifths as singletons. Sequenced: blood. The origin of the receptors is a young man in good health.

This clonotype was counted a few times. The CDR3 bases are TGTGCCATCAGGGCCGGGACTCAGGACACCGGGGAGCTGTTTTTT. Amino acid sequence: CAIRAGTQDTGELFF. J is TRBJ2-2 and V is TRBV10-3; D possibly corresponds to TRBD2 (6 bases). With 6 bases removed from V and 3 bases from J, the gap between germline ends came to 14 bases. Looked up from germline, CDR1 is ENHRY and CDR2 is SYGVKD. CDR3 size: 15 residues.

The chain has TRBV5-6 and TRBJ1-4; tentative D call: TRBD1 (6 bases). This CDR3 comprises 16 residues. V lost 4 bases, J lost 10 bases, and 23 bases lay in between. Looked up from germline, CDR1 is SGHDT and CDR2 is YYEEEE. CDR3 coding DNA: TGTGCCAGCAGCCACCTACAGGGCCCCCATTATGGAAAACTGTTTTTT. This encodes CASSHLQGPHYGKLFF. The whole variable domain, filled in from reference TRBV5-6 and TRBJ1-4, reads DAGVTQSPTHLIKTRGQQVTLRCSPKSGHDTVSWYQQALGQGPQFIFQYYEEEERQRGNFPDRFSGHQFPNYSSELNVNALLLGDSALYLCASSHLQGPHYGKLFFGSGTQLSVL.

The chain couples TRBV4-3 to TRBJ2-7; the match to TRBD1 covers 7 bases. V shed 0 bases, J shed 2 bases, and the junction held 13 bases outside the gene matches. Per the germline V gene, CDR1 is LGHNA and CDR2 is YSLEER. The CDR3 sequence is 18 residues long. CDR3 coding DNA: TGCGCCAGCAGCCAAGATCTAAAGACAGGGAGATTTACCTACGAGCAGTACTTC. Its protein is CASSQDLKTGRFTYEQYF.

This clonotype was detected once. The CDR3 DNA follows: TGTGCCAGCAGCTCGGAAGGGGGCATTCAGTACTTC. Translation gives CASSSEGGIQYF. The V gene is TRBV13, the J gene TRBJ2-5; D may be TRBD1 (6 bases). Near its end, the DNA agrees better with TRBJ2-4, so the J call may be wrong. CDR1 is PRHDT and CDR2 is FYEKMQ in the germline V gene (reference sequence). The length of the CDR3 is 12 residues.

This clonotype has a handful of counts. The chain combines TRBV6-2 or TRBV6-3 with TRBJ2-5, with D hard to call. The CDR3 sequence is 17 residues long. Germline V CDR1 and CDR2: MNHEY, SVGEGT. With 8 bases removed from V and 1 base from J, the gap between germline ends came to 23 bases. The CDR3 loop is CASVGFREAEPQETQYF. The CDR3 DNA sequence: TGTGCCAGCGTTGGTTTTCGAGAGGCGGAACCCCAAGAGACCCAGTACTTC.

The chain employs TRBV7-9 and TRBJ2-1; 8 nucleotides agree with TRBD2. The length of the CDR3 is 12 residues. V trimming: 1 base; J trimming: 13 bases; junction bases outside the gene matches: 3. The germline CDR1 and CDR2 sequences are SEHNR and FQNEAQ (reference sequence). The CDR3: CASSLGRGGQFF. For the CDR3, the DNA is TGTGCCAGCAGCTTAGGCCGGGGGGGACAGTTCTTC.

This clonotype was seen repeatedly, ten times or more. This rearrangement joins TRBV4-3 to TRBJ1-2; D is undetermined. Germline V gene data show CDR1 as LGHNA and CDR2 as YSLEER. This CDR3 has 14 amino acids. The germline V and J ends were trimmed by 1 base and 3 bases, with 9 bases remaining between them. The CDR3 region has the DNA TGCGCCAGCAGCCAAGCGACGGACGACTATGGCTACACCTTC. Amino acid sequence: CASSQATDDYGYTF.

This clonotype appeared a few times. The chain links TRBV21-1 to TRBJ1-6. TRBV21-1 is described as a pseudogene. There are 18 residues in the CDR3. CDR3 bases: TGTGCCAGCAGCCAAAAGGGCAGGGAGGGAACCTATAATTCACCCCTCCACTTT. This translates into CASSQKGREGTYNSPLHF.

V is TRBV29-1 and J is TRBJ2-4, with 8 bases matching TRBD1. The DNA end is more similar to TRBJ2-7, so the J call may be wrong. This CDR3 is built from 12 residues. Germline V lookup: CDR1 SQVTM, CDR2 ANQGSEA. For the CDR3, the DNA is TGCAGCGTTGGACAGGGGTTCTACGAGCAGTACTTC. Protein: CSVGQGFYEQYF.

This clonotype was counted between two and nine times. The J gene is TRBJ2-5, the V gene TRBV6-6; D unresolved. This CDR3 is built from 14 residues. Trimming removed 2 bases from V and 5 bases from J, with 12 bases in between. Germline CDR1 and CDR2: MNHNY and SVGAGI (reference sequence). The DNA of the CDR3 is TGTGCCAGCAGTTACGGGTCTAAGACGGAGACCCAGTACTTC. It encodes CASSYGSKTETQYF.